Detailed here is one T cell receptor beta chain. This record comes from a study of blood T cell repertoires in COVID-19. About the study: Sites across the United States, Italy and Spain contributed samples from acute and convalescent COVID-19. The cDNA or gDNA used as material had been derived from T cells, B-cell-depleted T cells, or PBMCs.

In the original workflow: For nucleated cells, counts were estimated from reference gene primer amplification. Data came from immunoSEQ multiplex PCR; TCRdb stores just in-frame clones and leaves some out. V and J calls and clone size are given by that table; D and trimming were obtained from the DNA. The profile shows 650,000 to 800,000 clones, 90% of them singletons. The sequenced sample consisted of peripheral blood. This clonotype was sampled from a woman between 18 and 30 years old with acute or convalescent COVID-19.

The CDR3 sequence is CAWTKGQNTDTQYF. The CDR3 DNA follows: TGTGCCTGGACTAAAGGACAGAACACAGATACGCAGTATTTT. The J gene is TRBJ2-3, the V gene TRBV30, with D tentatively TRBD1 (6 bases). V lost 4 bases and J 2 bases, leaving 13 bases between the germline ends. The CDR3 spans 14 residues. Germline CDR1 is GTSNPN and CDR2 is SVGIG (reference sequence).